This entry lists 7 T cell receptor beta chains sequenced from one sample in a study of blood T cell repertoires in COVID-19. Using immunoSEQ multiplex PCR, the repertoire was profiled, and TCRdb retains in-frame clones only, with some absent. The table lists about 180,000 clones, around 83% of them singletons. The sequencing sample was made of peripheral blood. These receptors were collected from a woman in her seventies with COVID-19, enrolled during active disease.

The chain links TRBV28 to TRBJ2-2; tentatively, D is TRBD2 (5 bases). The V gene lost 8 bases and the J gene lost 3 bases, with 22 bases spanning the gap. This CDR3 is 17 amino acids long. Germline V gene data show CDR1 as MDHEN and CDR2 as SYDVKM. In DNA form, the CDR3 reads TGTGCCAGCTCAGCCAATGTCGGGATTGGGGACACCGGGGAGCTGTTTTTT. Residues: CASSANVGIGDTGELFF. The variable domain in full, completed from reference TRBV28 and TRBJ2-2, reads DVKVTQSSRYLVKRTGEKVFLECVQDMDHENMFWYRQDPGLGLRLIYFSYDVKMKEKGDIPEGYSVSREKKERFSLILESASTNQTSMYLCASSANVGIGDTGELFFGEGSRLTVL.

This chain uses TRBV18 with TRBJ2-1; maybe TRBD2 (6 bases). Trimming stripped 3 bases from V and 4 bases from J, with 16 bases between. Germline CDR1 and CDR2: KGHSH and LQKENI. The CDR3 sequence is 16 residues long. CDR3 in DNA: TGTGCCAGCTCACCGCAACTAGCAGGAGGGTACAATGAGCAGTTCTTC. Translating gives CASSPQLAGGYNEQFF.

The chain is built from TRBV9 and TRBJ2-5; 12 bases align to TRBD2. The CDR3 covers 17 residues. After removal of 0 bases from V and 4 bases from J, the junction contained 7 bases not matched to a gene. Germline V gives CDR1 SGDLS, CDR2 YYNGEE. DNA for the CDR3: TGTGCCAGCAGCGTAGTGGCAGCGGGACTAGCGGGAGAGACCCAGTACTTC. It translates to CASSVVAAGLAGETQYF.

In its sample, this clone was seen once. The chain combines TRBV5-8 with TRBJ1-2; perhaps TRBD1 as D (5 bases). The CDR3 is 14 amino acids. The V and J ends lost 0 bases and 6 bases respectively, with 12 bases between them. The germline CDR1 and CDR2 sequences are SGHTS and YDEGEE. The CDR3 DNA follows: TGTGCCAGCAGCTTGGTCAGGGCGTCAAATGGCTACACCTTC. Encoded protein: CASSLVRASNGYTF.

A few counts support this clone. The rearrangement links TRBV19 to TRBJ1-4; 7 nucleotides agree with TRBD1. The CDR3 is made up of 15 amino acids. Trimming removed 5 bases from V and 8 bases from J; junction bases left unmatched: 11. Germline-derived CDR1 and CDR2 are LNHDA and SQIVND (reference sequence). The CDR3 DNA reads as TGTGCCAGTAGTCCTACAGGGGATGGGGCCGAAAAACTGTTTTTT. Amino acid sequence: CASSPTGDGAEKLFF.

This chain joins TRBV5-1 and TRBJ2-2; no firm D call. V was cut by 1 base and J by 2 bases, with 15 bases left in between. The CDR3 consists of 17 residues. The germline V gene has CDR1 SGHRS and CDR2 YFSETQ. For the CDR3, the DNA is TGCGCCAGCAGCTTGAGGTTCGGGTCGGAAAACACCGGGGAGCTGTTTTTT. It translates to CASSLRFGSENTGELFF.

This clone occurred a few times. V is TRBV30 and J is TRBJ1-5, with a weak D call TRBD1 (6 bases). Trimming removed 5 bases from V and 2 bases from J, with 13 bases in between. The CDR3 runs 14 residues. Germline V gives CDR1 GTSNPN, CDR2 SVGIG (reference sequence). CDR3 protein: CAWGVAGGNQPQHF. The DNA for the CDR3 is TGTGCCTGGGGCGTGGCAGGGGGCAATCAGCCCCAGCATTTT.